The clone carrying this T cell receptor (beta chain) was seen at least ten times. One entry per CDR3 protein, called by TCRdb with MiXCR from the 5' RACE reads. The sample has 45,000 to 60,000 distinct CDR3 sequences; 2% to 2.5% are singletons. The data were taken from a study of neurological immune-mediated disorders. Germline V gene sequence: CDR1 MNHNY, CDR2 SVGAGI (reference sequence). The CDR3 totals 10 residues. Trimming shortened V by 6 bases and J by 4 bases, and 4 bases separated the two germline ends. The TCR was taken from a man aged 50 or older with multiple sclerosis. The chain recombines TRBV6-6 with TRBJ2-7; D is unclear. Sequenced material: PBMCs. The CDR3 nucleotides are TGTGCCAGCAGAGATTACGAGCAGTACTTC. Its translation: CASRDYEQYF.